This TCR beta chain appears in the sequencing data of a study of CD8 T cells in Susac syndrome. Sequencing of TCR beta was carried out in blood CD8+ and CD4+ T cells. Negative isolation yielded CD8+ and CD4+ T cells; FACS enriched TEMRA cells. The authors reverse transcribed about 0.5 to 1 ug RNA with random hexamers. Across 54 Vbeta and 13 Jbeta, immunoSEQ multiplex PCR amplified TCR beta CDR3. TCRdb used MiXCR to reprocess the immunoSEQ multiplex PCR reads, holding one entry per CDR3 protein. The sample comprises about 430,000 distinct CDR3 sequences, approximately 85% of which are singletons, and about 0.12% rests with the top ten. The V gene's germline CDR1 is MNHEY and CDR2 SMNVEV (reference sequence). CDR3 length equals 16 residues. The V gene lost 0 bases and the J gene lost 5 bases, with 16 bases spanning the gap.

The chain carries TRBV27 and TRBJ2-5; D is perhaps TRBD1 or TRBD2 (5 bases each). The sequenced sample was CD8+ T cells from PBMCs. This sequence originates from a human donor with multiple sclerosis. In DNA form, the CDR3 reads TGTGCCAGCAGTTTATCTTCTAGCTGGGGACGGGAGACCCAGTACTTC. Translating it yields CASSLSSSWGRETQYF.